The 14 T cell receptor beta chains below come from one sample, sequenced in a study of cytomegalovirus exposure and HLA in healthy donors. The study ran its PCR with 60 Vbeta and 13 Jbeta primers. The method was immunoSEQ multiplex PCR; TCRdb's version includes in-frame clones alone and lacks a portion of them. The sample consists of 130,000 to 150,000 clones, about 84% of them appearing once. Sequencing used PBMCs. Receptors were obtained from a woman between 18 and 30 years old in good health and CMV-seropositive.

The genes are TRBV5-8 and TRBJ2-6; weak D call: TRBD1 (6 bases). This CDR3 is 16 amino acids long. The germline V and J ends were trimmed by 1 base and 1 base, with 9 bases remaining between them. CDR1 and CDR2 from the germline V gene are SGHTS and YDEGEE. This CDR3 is CASSLTGTSGANVLTF. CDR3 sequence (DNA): TGTGCCAGCAGCTTGACAGGGACATCTGGGGCCAACGTCCTGACTTTC.

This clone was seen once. CDR3: CASSFRRTSGGANTGELFF. The CDR3 DNA sequence: TGTGCCAGCAGTTTTCGTCGGACTAGCGGGGGGGCGAACACCGGGGAGCTGTTTTTT. This chain joins TRBV27 and TRBJ2-2; 15 nucleotides agree with TRBD2. CDR3 length: 19 residues. Unmatched junction bases numbered 5, after V lost 3 bases and J lost 0 bases. Germline values: CDR1 MNHEY, CDR2 SMNVEV (reference sequence).

The CDR3 reads CASSQESGPTNEKLFF. CDR3 in DNA: TGCGCCAGCAGCCAGGAATCAGGTCCAACTAATGAAAAACTGTTTTTT. J is TRBJ1-4 and V is TRBV4-3; no clear D. CDR1 LGHNA and CDR2 YSLEER come from the germline V gene. V shed 3 bases and J shed 0 bases, with 11 bases lying between them. This CDR3 has 16 amino acids.

CDR3: CASSQETQGAGELFF. The CDR3 DNA is TGCGCCAGCAGCCAAGAAACCCAGGGGGCCGGGGAGCTGTTTTTT. V gene TRBV4-3 combines with J gene TRBJ2-2; TRBD1 matches 7 bases. J gave up 6 bases and V 0 bases, and 4 bases lay outside the gene matches. Germline lookup yields CDR1 LGHNA and CDR2 YSLEER. The CDR3 extends over 15 amino acids.

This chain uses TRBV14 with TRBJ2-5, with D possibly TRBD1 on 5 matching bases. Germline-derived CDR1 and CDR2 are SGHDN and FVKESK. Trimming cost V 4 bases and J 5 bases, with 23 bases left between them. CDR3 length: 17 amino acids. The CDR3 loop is CASSPYAGLGPRETQYF. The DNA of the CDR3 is TGTGCCAGCAGCCCATACGCAGGGCTTGGCCCCAGGGAGACCCAGTACTTC.

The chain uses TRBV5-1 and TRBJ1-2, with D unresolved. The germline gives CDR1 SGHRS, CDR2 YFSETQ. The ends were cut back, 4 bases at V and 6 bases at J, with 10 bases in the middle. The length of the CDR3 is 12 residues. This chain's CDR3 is CASSAPRDGYTF. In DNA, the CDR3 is TGCGCCAGCAGCGCACCTCGGGATGGCTACACCTTC.

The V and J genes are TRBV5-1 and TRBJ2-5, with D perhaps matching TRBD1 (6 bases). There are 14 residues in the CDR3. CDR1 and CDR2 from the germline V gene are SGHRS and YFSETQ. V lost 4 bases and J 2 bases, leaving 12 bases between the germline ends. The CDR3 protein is CASSTQGNQETQYF. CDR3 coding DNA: TGCGCCAGCAGCACGCAGGGGAATCAAGAGACCCAGTACTTC.

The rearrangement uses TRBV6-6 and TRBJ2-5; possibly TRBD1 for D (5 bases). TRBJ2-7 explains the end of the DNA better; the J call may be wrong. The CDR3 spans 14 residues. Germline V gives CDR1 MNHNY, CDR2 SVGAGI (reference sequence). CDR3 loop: CASGVMGLRNEQYF. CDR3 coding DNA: TGTGCCAGCGGGGTAATGGGGCTGCGGAACGAGCAGTACTTC.

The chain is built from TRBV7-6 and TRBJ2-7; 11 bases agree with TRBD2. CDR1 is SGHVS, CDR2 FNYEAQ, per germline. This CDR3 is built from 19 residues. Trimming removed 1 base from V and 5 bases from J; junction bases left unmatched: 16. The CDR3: CASSLGGLAGGSRHHEQYF. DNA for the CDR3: TGTGCCAGCAGCTTAGGTGGTCTAGCGGGGGGAAGCCGGCACCACGAGCAGTACTTC.

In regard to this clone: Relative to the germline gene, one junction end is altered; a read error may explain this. CDR3 in DNA: TGTGCCAGCAAGGGGGCGACAAGCACAGATGCGCAGTATTTT. It is translated as CASKGATSTDAQYF. The chain is built from TRBV6-5 and TRBJ2-3, with TRBD1 identical over 7 bases. Germline CDR1 and CDR2: MNHEY and SVGAGI. The CDR3 loop spans 14 amino acids.

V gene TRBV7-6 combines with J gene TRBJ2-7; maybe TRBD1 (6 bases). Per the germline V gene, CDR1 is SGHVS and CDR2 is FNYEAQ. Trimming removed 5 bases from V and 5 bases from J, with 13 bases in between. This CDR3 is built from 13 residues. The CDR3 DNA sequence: TGTGCCAGCAGCCCACAGGGTTGGAACGAGCAGTACTTC. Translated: CASSPQGWNEQYF.

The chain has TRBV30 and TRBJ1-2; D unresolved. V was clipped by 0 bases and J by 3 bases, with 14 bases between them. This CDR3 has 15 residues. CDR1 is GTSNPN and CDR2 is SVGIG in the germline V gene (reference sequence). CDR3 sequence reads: CAWSVRPAGYYGYTF. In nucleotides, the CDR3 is TGTGCCTGGAGTGTAAGGCCGGCGGGTTACTATGGCTACACCTTC.

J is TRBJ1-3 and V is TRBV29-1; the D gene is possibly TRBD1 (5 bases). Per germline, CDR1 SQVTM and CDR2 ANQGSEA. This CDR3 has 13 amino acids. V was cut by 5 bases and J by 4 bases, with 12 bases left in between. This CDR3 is CSVTGTPGNTIYF. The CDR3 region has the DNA TGCAGCGTTACAGGTACCCCCGGAAACACCATATATTTT.

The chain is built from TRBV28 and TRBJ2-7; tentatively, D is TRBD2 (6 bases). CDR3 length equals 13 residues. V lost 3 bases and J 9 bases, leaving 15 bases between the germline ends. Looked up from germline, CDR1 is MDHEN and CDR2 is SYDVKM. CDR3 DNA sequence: TGTGCCAGCAGTTTGCCTAGCGCTAAAGTGCAGTACTTC. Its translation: CASSLPSAKVQYF.